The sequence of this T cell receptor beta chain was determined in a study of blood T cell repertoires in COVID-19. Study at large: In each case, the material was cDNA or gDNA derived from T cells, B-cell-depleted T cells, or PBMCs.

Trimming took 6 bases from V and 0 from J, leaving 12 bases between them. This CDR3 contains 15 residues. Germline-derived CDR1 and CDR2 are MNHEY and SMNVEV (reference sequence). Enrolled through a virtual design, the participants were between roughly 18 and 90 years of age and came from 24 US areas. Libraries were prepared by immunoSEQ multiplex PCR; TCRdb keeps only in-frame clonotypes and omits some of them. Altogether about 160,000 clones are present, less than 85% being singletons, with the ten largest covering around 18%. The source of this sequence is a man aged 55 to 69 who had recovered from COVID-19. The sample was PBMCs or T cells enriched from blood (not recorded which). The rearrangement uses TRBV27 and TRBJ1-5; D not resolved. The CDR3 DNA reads TGTGCCAGCAGACTCGACATGTCTAGCAATCAGCCCCAGCATTTT. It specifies CASRLDMSSNQPQHF.